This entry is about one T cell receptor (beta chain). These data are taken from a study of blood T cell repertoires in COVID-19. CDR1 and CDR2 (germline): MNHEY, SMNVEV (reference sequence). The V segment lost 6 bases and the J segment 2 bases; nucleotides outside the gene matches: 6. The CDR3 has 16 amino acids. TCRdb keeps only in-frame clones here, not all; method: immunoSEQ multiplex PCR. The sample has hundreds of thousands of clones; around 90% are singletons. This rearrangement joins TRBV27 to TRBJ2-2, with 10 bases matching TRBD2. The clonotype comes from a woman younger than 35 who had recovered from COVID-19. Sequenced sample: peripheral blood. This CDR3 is CASRPWTSGNTGELFF. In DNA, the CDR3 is TGTGCCAGCAGGCCCTGGACTAGCGGTAACACCGGGGAGCTGTTTTTT.